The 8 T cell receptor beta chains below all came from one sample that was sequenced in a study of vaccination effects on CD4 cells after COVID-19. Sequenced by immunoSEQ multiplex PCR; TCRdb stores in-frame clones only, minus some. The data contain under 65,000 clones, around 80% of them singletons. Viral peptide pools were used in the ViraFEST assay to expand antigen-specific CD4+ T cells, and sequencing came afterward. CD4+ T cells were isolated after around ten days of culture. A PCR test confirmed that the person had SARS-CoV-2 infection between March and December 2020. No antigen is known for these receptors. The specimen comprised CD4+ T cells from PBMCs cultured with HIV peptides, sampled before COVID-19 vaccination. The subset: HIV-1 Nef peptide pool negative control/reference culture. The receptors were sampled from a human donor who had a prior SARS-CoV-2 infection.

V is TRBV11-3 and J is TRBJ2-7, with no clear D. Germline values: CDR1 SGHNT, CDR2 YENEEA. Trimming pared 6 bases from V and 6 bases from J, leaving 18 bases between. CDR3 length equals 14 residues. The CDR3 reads CASRHPPLGPEQYF. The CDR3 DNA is TGTGCCAGCAGACACCCCCCCCTAGGGCCCGAGCAGTACTTC.

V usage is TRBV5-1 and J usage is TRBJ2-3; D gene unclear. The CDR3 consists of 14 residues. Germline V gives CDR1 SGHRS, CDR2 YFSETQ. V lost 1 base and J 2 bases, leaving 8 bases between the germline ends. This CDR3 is CASSLRQNTDTQYF. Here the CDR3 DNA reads TGCGCCAGCAGCTTGAGACAAAACACAGATACGCAGTATTTT. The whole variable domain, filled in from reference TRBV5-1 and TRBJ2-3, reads KAGVTQTPRYLIKTRGQQVTLSCSPISGHRSVSWYQQTPGQGLQFLFEYFSETQRNKGNFPGRFSGRQFSNSRSEMNVSTLELGDSALYLCASSLRQNTDTQYFGPGTRLTVL.

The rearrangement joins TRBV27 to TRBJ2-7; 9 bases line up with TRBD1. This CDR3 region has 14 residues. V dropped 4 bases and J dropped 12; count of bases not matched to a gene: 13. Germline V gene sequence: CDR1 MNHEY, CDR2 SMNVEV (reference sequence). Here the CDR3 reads CASSYRDRARRLYF. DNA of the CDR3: TGTGCCAGCAGTTACCGGGACAGGGCCCGCAGGTTGTACTTC.

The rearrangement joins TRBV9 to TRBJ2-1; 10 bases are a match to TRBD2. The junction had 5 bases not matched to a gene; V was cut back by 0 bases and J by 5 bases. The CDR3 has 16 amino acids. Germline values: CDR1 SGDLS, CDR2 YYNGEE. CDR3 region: CASSVAPSGGNNEQFF. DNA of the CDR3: TGTGCCAGCAGCGTAGCTCCTAGCGGGGGAAACAATGAGCAGTTCTTC.

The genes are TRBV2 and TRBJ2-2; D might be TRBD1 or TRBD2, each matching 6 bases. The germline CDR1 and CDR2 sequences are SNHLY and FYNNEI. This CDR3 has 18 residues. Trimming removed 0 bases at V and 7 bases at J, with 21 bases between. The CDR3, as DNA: TGTGCCAGCAGTGAAGCCAACCTTGTCTGGGGGGCAGGCGGGGAGCTGTTTTTT. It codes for CASSEANLVWGAGGELFF.

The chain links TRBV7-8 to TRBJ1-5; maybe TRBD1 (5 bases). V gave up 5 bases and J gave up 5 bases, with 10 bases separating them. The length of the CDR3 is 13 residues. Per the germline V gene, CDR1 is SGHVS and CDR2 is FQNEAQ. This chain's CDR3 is CASSNGGDQPQHF. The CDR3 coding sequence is TGTGCCAGCAGCAATGGGGGGGATCAGCCCCAGCATTTT.

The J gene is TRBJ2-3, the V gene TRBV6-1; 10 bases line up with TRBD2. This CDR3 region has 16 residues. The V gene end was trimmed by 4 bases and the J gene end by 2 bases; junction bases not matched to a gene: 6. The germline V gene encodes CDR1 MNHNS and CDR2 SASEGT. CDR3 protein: CASSAPAGGDTDTQYF. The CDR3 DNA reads TGTGCCAGCAGTGCCCCAGCGGGAGGGGACACAGATACGCAGTATTTT.

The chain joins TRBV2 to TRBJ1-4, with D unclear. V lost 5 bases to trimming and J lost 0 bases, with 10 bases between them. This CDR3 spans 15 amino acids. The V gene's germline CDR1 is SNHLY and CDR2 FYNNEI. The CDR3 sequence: CASSRRVATNEKLFF. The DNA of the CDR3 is TGTGCCAGCAGTCGACGGGTTGCAACTAATGAAAAACTGTTTTTT.